These T cell receptor beta chains were read from a single sample in a study of shared clonotypes between healthy human individuals. The assay was immunoSEQ multiplex PCR, and TCRdb's table has in-frame clones only and misses some. Seen here are about 2.1 million clones, over 85% observed once, and the top ten hold more than 1.5%. Sequenced sample: naive CD8+ T cells from PBMCs. The receptors here all came from a young man in good health. Some clones in this sample may be carry-over from other donors' samples. Each CDR3 is given with its conserved first and last residue. The order of the fields is J gene, V gene, D gene, CDR3 protein, CDR3 DNA. D genes are given only for firm matches.

TRBJ2-1,TRBV11-2,TRBD1,CASSPTRRGFNEQFF,TGTGCCAGCAGCCCCACCCGCAGGGGGTTCAATGAGCAGTTCTTC
TRBJ2-7,TRBV27,NA,CASSLGGNEQYF,TGTGCCAGCAGTTTAGGGGGGAACGAGCAGTACTTC
TRBJ1-2,TRBV4-2,NA,CASSQSIRINYGYTF,TGTGCCAGCAGCCAATCGATAAGGATTAACTATGGCTACACCTTC
TRBJ2-5,TRBV7-2,TRBD2,CASSPSSGRAPETQYF,TGTGCCAGCAGCCCCAGCAGCGGGAGGGCCCCAGAGACCCAGTACTTC
TRBJ2-3,TRBV28,NA,CASSLFTTTYPDTQYF,TGTGCCAGCAGTTTATTTACCACCACTTATCCAGATACGCAGTATTTT
TRBJ2-5,TRBV4-2,NA,CASSQSGINAAETQYF,TGTGCCAGCAGCCAATCCGGGATCAACGCCGCAGAGACCCAGTACTTC
TRBJ2-5,TRBV7-9,NA,CASSALDGQETQYF,TGTGCCAGCAGCGCCTTGGACGGACAAGAGACCCAGTACTTC
TRBJ1-2,TRBV5-1,TRBD1,CASSWTGDYGYTF,TGCGCCAGCAGCTGGACAGGGGACTATGGCTACACCTTC
TRBJ2-3,TRBV10-1,NA,CASSEAGSGTDTQYF,TGCGCCAGCAGTGAGGCGGGGTCTGGCACAGATACGCAGTATTTT
TRBJ1-2,TRBV15,NA,CATSPGSGVTLYGYTF,TGTGCCACCAGCCCTGGGTCGGGCGTGACCTTATATGGCTACACCTTC
TRBJ2-3,TRBV14,NA,CASSQDFYSSTDTQYF,TGTGCCAGCAGCCAAGATTTCTATTCTAGCACAGATACGCAGTATTTT
TRBJ2-1,TRBV6-5,NA,CASSYSMGEVYNEQFF,TGTGCCAGCAGTTACTCGATGGGGGAGGTCTACAATGAGCAGTTCTTC
TRBJ2-1,TRBV4-1,NA,CASKMAGKYNEQFF,TGCGCCAGCAAAATGGCCGGTAAATACAATGAGCAGTTCTTC
TRBJ2-4,TRBV28,TRBD2,CASSWGKATSGRAGDIQYF,TGTGCCAGCAGTTGGGGGAAGGCGACTAGCGGGAGGGCCGGGGACATTCAGTACTTC